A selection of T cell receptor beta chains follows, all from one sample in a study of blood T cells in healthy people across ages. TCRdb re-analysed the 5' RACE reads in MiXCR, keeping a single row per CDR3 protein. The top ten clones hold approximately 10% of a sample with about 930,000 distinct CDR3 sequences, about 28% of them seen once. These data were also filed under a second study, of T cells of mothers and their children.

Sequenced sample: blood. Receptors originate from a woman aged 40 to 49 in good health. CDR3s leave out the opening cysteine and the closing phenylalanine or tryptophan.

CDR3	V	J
SVHPGRRAQETQY	TRBV29-1	TRBJ2-5
ASMTGWGSNQPQH	TRBV19	TRBJ1-5
ASSPTSGGGIEQF	TRBV7-2	TRBJ2-1
ASTAGSYEQY	TRBV6-6	TRBJ2-7
SVDFGGRGTEAF	TRBV29-1	TRBJ1-1
ASFPVSGASNYGYT	TRBV18	TRBJ1-2
AISNRVGDTDTQY	TRBV10-3	TRBJ2-3
SARQLLAGDSNYEQY	TRBV20-1	TRBJ2-7
ATSRVRGQGTTTLH	TRBV15	TRBJ1-6
SAREGQGNYGYT	TRBV20-1	TRBJ1-2
SARLSGTNNEQF	TRBV20-1	TRBJ2-1
ASSPAVSDTQY	TRBV7-3	TRBJ2-3
ANSEAPRGLAYEQY	TRBV6-1	NA
ASTTGTRFSDTQY	TRBV19	TRBJ2-3
ASSDSGGGTDTQY	TRBV6-4	TRBJ2-3
ASSRGQIYNSPLH	TRBV5-6	TRBJ1-6
ASSLARQGYGYT	TRBV7-2	TRBJ1-2
ASSFTGENEQF	TRBV28	TRBJ2-1
ASTRGGAGEKLF	TRBV5-1	TRBJ1-4
ASSERLGTSGNNEQF	TRBV9	TRBJ2-1
ASSHPFEKLF	TRBV4-1	TRBJ1-4
ASSYKLAGAILNTEAF	TRBV27	TRBJ1-1
ASSLAQTGRTEAF	TRBV7-9	TRBJ1-1
SANPASGVKSWETQY	TRBV20-1	TRBJ2-5
ASRFRGQSYEQY	TRBV12-3/TRBV12-4	TRBJ2-7
ASTPWGVNTGELF	TRBV7-2	TRBJ2-2
APSVWIEYGYT	TRBV24-1	TRBJ1-2
ASDPDGQYGYT	TRBV5-5	TRBJ1-2
ATGEGAARETQY	TRBV5-1	TRBJ2-5
SARGGSSGGRNSYNEQF	TRBV20-1	TRBJ2-1
ASRTLDRAEQY	TRBV12-3/TRBV12-4	TRBJ2-7
ASSFRRTGNTEAF	TRBV12-3/TRBV12-4	TRBJ1-1
ASSIPTSSYNSPLH	TRBV12-3/TRBV12-4	TRBJ1-6
ASSELGANTQY	TRBV18	TRBJ2-3
ASSYVGRTEAF	TRBV7-9	TRBJ1-1
ASSRGTSGYNEQF	TRBV7-9	TRBJ2-1
ASSPVGYGGSYNEQY	TRBV7-9	NA
ASSLAEGLDTEAF	TRBV5-1	TRBJ1-1
SARGDLDTEAF	TRBV20-1	TRBJ1-1
ASSRFSGGAWADTQY	TRBV27	TRBJ2-3
ASSLAGSHLMNTEAF	TRBV5-6	TRBJ1-1
ASSLRQGQETQY	TRBV12-3/TRBV12-4	TRBJ2-5